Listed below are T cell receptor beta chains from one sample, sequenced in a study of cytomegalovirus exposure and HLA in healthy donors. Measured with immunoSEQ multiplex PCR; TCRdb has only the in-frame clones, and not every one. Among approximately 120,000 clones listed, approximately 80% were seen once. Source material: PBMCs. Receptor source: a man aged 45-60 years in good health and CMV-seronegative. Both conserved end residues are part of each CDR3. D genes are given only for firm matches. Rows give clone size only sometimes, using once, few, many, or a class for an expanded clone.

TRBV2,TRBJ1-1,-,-,TGTGCCATCCGGGGGAGGGACACTGAAGCTTTCTTT,CAIRGRDTEAFF
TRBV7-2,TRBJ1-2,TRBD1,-,TGTGCCAGCAGCTTAAACGCAGGGACAGGGACTAATGGCTACACCTTC,CASSLNAGTGTNGYTF
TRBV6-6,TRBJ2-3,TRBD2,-,TGTGCCAGCAGCCGACCCCTAGCGGATAACACAGATACGCAGTATTTT,CASSRPLADNTDTQYF
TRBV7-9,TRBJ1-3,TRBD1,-,TGTGCCAGCAGTTCCCACAGGGGGTCATCTGGAAACACCATATATTTT,CASSSHRGSSGNTIYF
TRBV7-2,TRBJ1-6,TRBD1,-,TGTGCCAGCAGCTTAGGGGGACAGGGGGGTTGGCGGGCACCCCTCCACTTT,CASSLGGQGGWRAPLHF
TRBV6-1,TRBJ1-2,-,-,TGTGCCAGCCACGGGAATGACTATGGCTACACCTTC,CASHGNDYGYTF
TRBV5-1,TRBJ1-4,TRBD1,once,TGCGCCAGCAGCCCAGGGACAGGGAATGAAAAACTGTTTTTT,CASSPGTGNEKLFF
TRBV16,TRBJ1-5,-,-,TGTGCCAGCAGCCAATCGGATGCAGGGAGGAATCAGCCCCAGCATTTT,CASSQSDAGRNQPQHF
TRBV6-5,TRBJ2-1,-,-,TGTGCCAGCAGTTACTCGGGGGCCAGGAATGAGCAGTTCTTC,CASSYSGARNEQFF
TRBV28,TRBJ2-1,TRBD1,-,TGTGCCAGCAGTTCTTACCGGGACAGGGGGAGATATGAGCAGTTCTTC,CASSSYRDRGRYEQFF
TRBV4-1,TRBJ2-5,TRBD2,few,TGCGCCAGCAGCCAAGAAGCGGGGGGGCATTGGACCCAGTACTTC,CASSQEAGGHWTQYF
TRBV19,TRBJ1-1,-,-,TGTGCCAGTAGTGTACAACAGGGTAGGGCTTTCTTT,CASSVQQGRAFF
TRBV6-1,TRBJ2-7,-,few,TGTGCCAGCAGTGAGCGTTACGAGCAGTACTTC,CASSERYEQYF
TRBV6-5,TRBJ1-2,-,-,TGTGCCAGCAGAAACATCGGGGCTAACTATGGCTACACCTTC,CASRNIGANYGYTF
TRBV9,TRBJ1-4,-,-,TGTGCCAGCAGCGGAGACTCCGGAAAACTGTTTTTT,CASSGDSGKLFF
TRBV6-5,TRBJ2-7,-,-,TGTGCCAGCAGGGGGGACATCGCCTACGAGCAGTACTTC,CASRGDIAYEQYF
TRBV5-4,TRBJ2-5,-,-,TGTGCCAGCAGCTTGAGAGGGGGCCAAGAGACCCAGTACTTC,CASSLRGGQETQYF
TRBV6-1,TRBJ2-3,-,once,TGTGCCAGCAGTCCAGGGATGAGACACAAAGATACGCAGTATTTT,CASSPGMRHKDTQYF
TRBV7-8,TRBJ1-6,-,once,TGTGCCAGCAGCTTAGTAGAGGCGAGGTGGAGTTCCTATAATTCACCCCTCCACTTT,CASSLVEARWSSYNSPLHF
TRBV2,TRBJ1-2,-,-,TGTGCCAGCAGTGAAGGTCTAGGTAGGCCCTCGGGCTATGGCTACACCTTC,CASSEGLGRPSGYGYTF
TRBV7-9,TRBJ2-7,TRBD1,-,TGTGCCAGCAGCTCCGGGGATCGGACAGGGGCCTACGAGCAGTACTTC,CASSSGDRTGAYEQYF
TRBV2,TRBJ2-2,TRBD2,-,TGTGCCAGCAGTGGGAGGACTAGCGGGGTCGGGGAGCTGTTTTTT,CASSGRTSGVGELFF
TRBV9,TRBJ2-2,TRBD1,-,TGTGCCAGCAGGGTGGGACAGGGGGCCGGGGAGCTGTTTTTT,CASRVGQGAGELFF
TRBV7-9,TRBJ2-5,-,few,TGTTCCAGCAGCCATGACAGGATTGAAGAGACCCAGTACTTC,CSSSHDRIEETQYF
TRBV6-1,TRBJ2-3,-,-,TGTGCCAGCAGTGAACTTTCAGGGTTGATAGATACGCAGTATTTT,CASSELSGLIDTQYF
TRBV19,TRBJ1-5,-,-,TGTGCCGCCTCGCAGGGGATCAATCAGCCCCAGCATTTT,CAASQGINQPQHF
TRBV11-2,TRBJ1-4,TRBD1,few,TGTGCCAGCAGCAGCTCAGGGGGTTTCGAAAAACTGTTTTTT,CASSSSGGFEKLFF
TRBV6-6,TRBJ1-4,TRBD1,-,TGTGCCAGCAGCCTACCTGACAGGGCAAATGAAAAACTGTTTTTT,CASSLPDRANEKLFF
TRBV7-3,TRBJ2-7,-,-,TGTGCCAGCAGCTTAACTACAGGGTTGGAGCAGTACTTC,CASSLTTGLEQYF